Below are 21 T cell receptor beta chains sequenced from a single sample in a study of PD-1 blockade in mismatch repair-deficient tumors. TCRdb keeps only in-frame clones here, not all; method: immunoSEQ multiplex PCR. The data show about 120,000 clones, with roughly 80% seen just once and approximately 5% held by the top ten. The source was peripheral blood, collected roughly 60 weeks after starting pembrolizumab. These receptors originate from an adult with mismatch repair-deficient cancer.

The chain employs TRBV5-3 and TRBJ1-4, with a tentative D call TRBD1 (5 bases). TRBV5-3 is an ORF, with its function uncertain. V lost 0 bases to trimming and J lost 5 bases, with 8 bases between them. The CDR3 spans 14 residues. CDR3 in DNA: TGTGCCAGAAGCTTGGGGCGGGGGAATGAAAAACTGTTTTTT. Translated: CARSLGRGNEKLFF.

This sequence joins TRBV11-2 and TRBJ1-4, with D perhaps matching TRBD1 (5 bases). Deletions cut 5 bases from V and 7 bases from J, with 14 bases between. Germline V gene data show CDR1 as SGHAT and CDR2 as FQNNGV. CDR3 length equals 14 residues. The CDR3 is CASSPGGWREKLFF. CDR3 in DNA: TGTGCCAGCAGCCCGGGGGGGTGGCGTGAAAAACTGTTTTTT.

The CDR3 nucleotides read TGTGCCAGCAGCAGCCTACAAATCCAAGAGACCCAGTACTTC. Its translation is CASSSLQIQETQYF. The chain links TRBV28 to TRBJ2-5; D is undetermined. The CDR3 totals 14 residues. CDR1 is MDHEN and CDR2 is SYDVKM in the germline V gene. V was pared by 6 bases and J by 1 base, with 12 bases between.

This clone occurred a few times. This chain connects TRBV7-3 to TRBJ2-5; 9 bases agree with TRBD1. V lost 4 bases, J lost 4 bases, and 4 bases stayed unmatched. The germline CDR1 and CDR2 sequences are SGHTA and FQGTGA. CDR3 length: 14 amino acids. CDR3 sequence: CASSSTGGVETQYF. CDR3 nucleotide sequence: TGTGCCAGCAGCTCGACAGGGGGTGTAGAGACCCAGTACTTC. Full variable domain (outside the CDR3, taken from reference TRBV7-3 and TRBJ2-5): GAGVSQTPSNKVTEKGKYVELRCDPISGHTALYWYRQSLGQGPEFLIYFQGTGAADDSGLPNDRFFAVRPEGSVSTLKIQRTERGDSAVYLCASSSTGGVETQYFGPGTRLLVL.

The V call is TRBV15, the J call TRBJ1-5; perhaps TRBD1 as D (5 bases). With 0 bases removed from V and 4 bases from J, the gap between germline ends came to 10 bases. Germline assignment: CDR1 LNHNV and CDR2 YYDKDF (reference sequence). The CDR3 contains 15 residues. CDR3 in amino acids: CATSRDIGGNQPQHF. For the CDR3, the DNA is TGTGCCACCAGCAGAGATATCGGGGGTAATCAGCCCCAGCATTTT.

The gene calls are TRBV15 and TRBJ2-2; TRBD1 is a possible D gene (6 bases). This CDR3 has 17 amino acids. With 1 base removed from V and 5 bases from J, the gap between germline ends came to 17 bases. Germline values: CDR1 LNHNV, CDR2 YYDKDF (reference sequence). The CDR3 sequence: CATSRASNRARTGELFF. As DNA, the CDR3 is TGTGCCACCAGCAGAGCCAGTAACAGGGCCAGGACCGGGGAGCTGTTTTTT.

The CDR3 bases are TGTGCCAGTAGTATTCGTTGGGGAATAGAGACCCAGTACTTC. Translated, it gives CASSIRWGIETQYF. The genes are TRBV19 and TRBJ2-5; D is uncertain. Trimming stripped 3 bases from V and 4 bases from J, with 12 bases between. Germline V lookup: CDR1 LNHDA, CDR2 SQIVND (reference sequence). The CDR3 loop spans 14 amino acids. The complete variable domain, with remaining parts taken from reference TRBV19 and TRBJ2-5, reads DGGITQSPKYLFRKEGQNVTLSCEQNLNHDAMYWYRQDPGQGLRLIYYSQIVNDFQKGDIAEGYSVSREKKESFPLTVTSAQKNPTAFYLCASSIRWGIETQYFGPGTRLLVL.

The J gene is TRBJ1-1, the V gene TRBV9, with D maybe TRBD1 (6 bases). With 3 bases removed from V and 5 bases from J, the gap between germline ends came to 14 bases. Germline V gene data show CDR1 as SGDLS and CDR2 as YYNGEE. This CDR3 comprises 14 residues. The CDR3 region has the DNA TGTGCCAGCAGCGCCGGACAGCAGAGGACTGAAGCTTTCTTT. This gives the protein CASSAGQQRTEAFF. The full variable domain, its missing parts supplied by reference TRBV9 and TRBJ1-1, is DSGVTQTPKHLITATGQRVTLRCSPRSGDLSVYWYQQSLDQGLQFLIQYYNGEERAKGNILERFSAQQFPDLHSELNLSSLELGDSALYFCASSAGQQRTEAFFGQGTRLTVV.

The CDR3 DNA sequence: TGTGCCAGCAGCGCCAGGGTTAATAGCAATCAGCCCCAGCATTTT. This sequence encodes CASSARVNSNQPQHF. The J gene is TRBJ1-5, the V gene TRBV5-8, with a weak D call TRBD1 (5 bases). CDR3 length: 15 residues. Trimming removed 4 bases from V and 0 bases from J, with 11 bases in between. CDR1 and CDR2 from the germline V gene are SGHTS and YDEGEE.

This chain links TRBV7-8 with TRBJ1-3; TRBD1 is a possible D gene (5 bases). V lost 2 bases and J 0 bases, leaving 17 bases between the germline ends. The CDR3 loop spans 18 amino acids. Germline lookup yields CDR1 SGHVS and CDR2 FQNEAQ. The CDR3 sequence is CASSLIGGMGLSGNTIYF. The DNA of the CDR3 is TGTGCCAGCAGCTTAATCGGGGGAATGGGACTCTCTGGAAACACCATATATTTT. Full variable domain (rest looked up from reference TRBV7-8 and TRBJ1-3): GAGVSQSPRYKVAKRGQDVALRCDPISGHVSLFWYQQALGQGPEFLTYFQNEAQLDKSGLPSDRFFAERPEGSVSTLKIQRTQQEDSAVYLCASSLIGGMGLSGNTIYFGEGSWLTVV.

This chain joins TRBV5-4 and TRBJ2-3; D possibly matches TRBD1 or TRBD2 (7 bases each). CDR1 and CDR2 (germline): SGHNT, YYREEE (reference sequence). V was trimmed by 9 bases and J by 1 base, leaving 18 bases between them. The CDR3 sequence is 15 residues long. The DNA of the CDR3 is TGTGCCATCAGGGGGGAGCGGGGCCGCACAGATACGCAGTATTTT. It specifies CAIRGERGRTDTQYF. The full variable domain, with the rest looked up from reference TRBV5-4 and TRBJ2-3, is ETGVTQSPTHLIKTRGQQVTLRCSSQSGHNTVSWYQQALGQGPQFIFQYYREEENGRGNFPPRFSGLQFPNYSSELNVNALELDDSALYLCAIRGERGRTDTQYFGPGTRLTVL.

The rearrangement joins TRBV5-6 to TRBJ2-3, with a possible D match to TRBD2 (5 bases). The germline V gene has CDR1 SGHDT and CDR2 YYEEEE. Trimming shortened V by 0 bases and J by 5 bases, and 10 bases separated the two germline ends. CDR3 length: 14 amino acids. CDR3 protein: CASSLGGVGDTQYF. The CDR3 nucleotides read TGTGCCAGCAGCTTGGGGGGAGTGGGAGATACGCAGTATTTT.

The chain is built from TRBV9 and TRBJ2-2; 14 positions agree with TRBD2. CDR1 SGDLS and CDR2 YYNGEE come from the germline V gene. This CDR3 is 15 amino acids long. Unmatched junction bases numbered 6, after V lost 7 bases and J lost 7 bases. The CDR3 loop reads CASSRLAGGIGELFF. The CDR3 coding sequence is TGTGCCAGCTCCCGACTAGCGGGAGGGATCGGGGAGCTGTTTTTT.

This sequence joins TRBV7-9 and TRBJ1-2, with D unresolved. This CDR3 contains 15 residues. Germline-derived CDR1 and CDR2 are SEHNR and FQNEAQ (reference sequence). Trimming stripped 5 bases from V and 0 bases from J, with 13 bases between. CDR3 amino acids: CASSPEGLANYGYTF. CDR3 coding DNA: TGTGCCAGCAGCCCCGAAGGGTTAGCTAACTATGGCTACACCTTC.

The V gene is TRBV7-3, the J gene TRBJ1-2, with TRBD1 matching over 10 bases. J was trimmed by 6 bases and V by 4 bases; bases with no gene match: 5. CDR3 size: 14 residues. CDR1 and CDR2 (germline): SGHTA, FQGTGA. The CDR3 nucleotides read TGTGCCAGCAGCTCGACAGGGGGCGTCGATGGCTACACCTTC. It encodes CASSSTGGVDGYTF.

The chain combines TRBV29-1 with TRBJ1-3; D is possibly TRBD1 (6 bases). The V and J ends lost 0 bases and 0 bases respectively, with 12 bases between them. From germline, CDR1 is SQVTM and CDR2 ANQGSEA. CDR3 length: 16 residues. CDR3 in amino acids: CSVEDYRDNSGNTIYF. In DNA form, the CDR3 reads TGCAGCGTTGAAGATTACAGGGATAACTCTGGAAACACCATATATTTT.

The chain carries TRBV6-5 and TRBJ2-6; D gene uncertain. Between the trimmed V and J ends, which lost 2 bases and 0 bases, there was a span of 2 bases. The V gene's germline CDR1 is MNHEY and CDR2 SVGAGI. The CDR3 runs to 14 residues. The CDR3: CASSYGSGANVLTF. CDR3 coding DNA: TGTGCCAGCAGTTACGGCTCTGGGGCCAACGTCCTGACTTTC.

The chain has TRBV5-1 and TRBJ1-2; TRBD1 is a possible D gene (6 bases). Germline loops: CDR1 SGHRS, CDR2 YFSETQ. With 2 bases removed from V and 6 bases from J, the gap between germline ends came to 17 bases. The CDR3 runs 15 residues. CDR3 coding DNA: TGCGCCAGCAGCTTCCGGACAGCACAGGGTGATGGCTACACCTTC. This codes for CASSFRTAQGDGYTF. The complete variable domain, with remaining parts taken from reference TRBV5-1 and TRBJ1-2, reads KAGVTQTPRYLIKTRGQQVTLSCSPISGHRSVSWYQQTPGQGLQFLFEYFSETQRNKGNFPGRFSGRQFSNSRSEMNVSTLELGDSALYLCASSFRTAQGDGYTFGSGTRLTVV.

The CDR3 DNA is TGTGCCAGCAGCCTAAATACAGGGAACACTGAAGCTTTCTTT. It specifies CASSLNTGNTEAFF. V usage is TRBV9 and J usage is TRBJ1-1; D perhaps matches TRBD1 (5 bases). V lost 4 bases and J lost 1, with 11 bases in between. Per germline, CDR1 SGDLS and CDR2 YYNGEE. The CDR3 is 14 amino acids.

V gene TRBV19 combines with J gene TRBJ1-1; tentative D call: TRBD1 (5 bases). The CDR3 covers 14 residues. V shed 3 bases and J shed 0 bases, with 8 bases lying between them. The germline CDR1 and CDR2 sequences are LNHDA and SQIVND (reference sequence). CDR3 nucleotides: TGTGCCAGTAGTATGGTAGGGGTGAACACTGAAGCTTTCTTT. Encoded protein: CASSMVGVNTEAFF.

This chain joins TRBV11-3 and TRBJ2-7, with D possibly matching TRBD1 (7 bases). The CDR3 has 15 amino acids. CDR1 and CDR2 from the germline V gene are SGHNT and YENEEA. V was trimmed by 6 bases and J by 3 bases, leaving 18 bases between them. For the CDR3, the DNA is TGTGCCAGCAGTGTCGGGCAGGGGGGATACTACGAGCAGTACTTC. This encodes CASSVGQGGYYEQYF.